A single sample is the source of the 2 T cell receptor beta chains below, sequenced in a study of tumor-infiltrating lymphocytes in primary liver carcinoma. Taking about 18-31 mg of unsorted bulk tissue, the authors co-extracted RNA and DNA. A primer in the constant region served to generate TCR beta cDNA from approximately 500 ng of total RNA. Construction of TCR beta libraries relied on three successive nested multiplex PCR rounds employing slightly modified ARM-PCR. Primers for the first two PCR rounds were TRBV1-TRBV30 forward primers and a C-beta reverse primer (approximately 9 cycles per round). TCRdb reprocessed the multiplex PCR reads with MiXCR, giving one entry per CDR3 protein. The sample has about 100,000 distinct CDR3 sequences; just over 65% are singletons. The sample taken for sequencing was tumor-adjacent normal liver tissue. The receptor set was obtained from a man aged 40-50 years with primary liver carcinoma and hepatitis B virus infection.

As for this clonotype: The junction and the germline gene differ at one end; a read error may be behind it. This chain joins TRBV11-2 and TRBJ2-1; 10 bases align to TRBD2. Per germline, CDR1 SGHAT and CDR2 FQNNGV. The length of the CDR3 is 15 residues. CDR3 sequence reads: CAISFISGRLNEQFF. The CDR3 coding sequence is TGTGCCATCAGCTTCATTAGCGGGAGGCTCAATGAGCAGTTCTTC. The full variable domain, with the rest looked up from reference TRBV11-2 and TRBJ2-1, is EAGVAQSPRYKIIEKRQSVAFWCNPISGHATLYWYQQILGQGPKLLIQFQNNGVVDDSQLPKDRFSAERLKGVDSTLKIQPAKLEDSAVYLCAISFISGRLNEQFFGPGTRLTVL.

V is TRBV12-3 or TRBV12-4 and J is TRBJ1-6; D perhaps matches TRBD1 (5 bases). The CDR3 has 16 residues. With 7 bases removed from V and 10 bases from J, the gap between germline ends came to 23 bases. The CDR3 DNA sequence: TGTGCCAGCAATCCAGGCTTGGGCAGGGTGGGATCACCCCTCCACTTT. It specifies CASNPGLGRVGSPLHF.